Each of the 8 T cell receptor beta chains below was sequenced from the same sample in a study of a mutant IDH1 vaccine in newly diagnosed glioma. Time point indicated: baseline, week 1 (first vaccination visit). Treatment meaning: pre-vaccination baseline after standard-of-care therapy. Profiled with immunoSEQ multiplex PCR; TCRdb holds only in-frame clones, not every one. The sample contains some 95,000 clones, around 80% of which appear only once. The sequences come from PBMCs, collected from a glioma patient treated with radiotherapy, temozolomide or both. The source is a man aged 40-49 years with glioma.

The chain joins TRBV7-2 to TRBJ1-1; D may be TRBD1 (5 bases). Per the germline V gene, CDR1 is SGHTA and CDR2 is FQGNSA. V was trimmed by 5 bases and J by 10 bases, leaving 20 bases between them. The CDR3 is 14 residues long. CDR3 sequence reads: CASSIEVLKRGAFF. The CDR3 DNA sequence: TGTGCCAGCAGCATAGAGGTCTTAAAGAGGGGAGCTTTCTTT.

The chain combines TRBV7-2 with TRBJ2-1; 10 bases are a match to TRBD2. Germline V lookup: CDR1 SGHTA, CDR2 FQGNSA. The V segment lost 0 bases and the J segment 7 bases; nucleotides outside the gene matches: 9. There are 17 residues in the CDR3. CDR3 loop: CASSLASGAGGQNEQFF. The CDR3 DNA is TGTGCCAGCAGCTTAGCGTCCGGAGCGGGGGGGCAGAATGAGCAGTTCTTC.

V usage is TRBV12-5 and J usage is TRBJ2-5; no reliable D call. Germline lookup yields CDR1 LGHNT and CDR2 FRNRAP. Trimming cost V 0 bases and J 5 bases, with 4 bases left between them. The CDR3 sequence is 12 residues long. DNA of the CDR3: TGTGCTAGTGGTTTGGTTGGGGAGACCCAGTACTTC. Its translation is CASGLVGETQYF.

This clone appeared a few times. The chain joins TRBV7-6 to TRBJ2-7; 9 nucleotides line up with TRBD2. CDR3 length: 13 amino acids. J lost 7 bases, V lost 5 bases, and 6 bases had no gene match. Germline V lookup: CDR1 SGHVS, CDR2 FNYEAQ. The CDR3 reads CASSPLAGEEQYF. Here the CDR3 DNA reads TGTGCCAGCAGCCCGTTAGCGGGGGAAGAGCAGTACTTC.

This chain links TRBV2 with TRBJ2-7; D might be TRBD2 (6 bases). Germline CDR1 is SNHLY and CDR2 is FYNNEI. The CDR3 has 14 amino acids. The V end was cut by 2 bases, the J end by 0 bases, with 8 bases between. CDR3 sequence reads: CASSETSYSYEQYF. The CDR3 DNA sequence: TGTGCCAGCAGTGAAACTAGCTACTCCTACGAGCAGTACTTC.

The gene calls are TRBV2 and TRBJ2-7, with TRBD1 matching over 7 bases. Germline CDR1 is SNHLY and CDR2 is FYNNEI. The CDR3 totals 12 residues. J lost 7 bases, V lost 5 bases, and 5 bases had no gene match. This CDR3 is CASSYRDREQYF. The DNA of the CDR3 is TGTGCCAGCAGTTACCGGGACAGAGAGCAGTACTTC.

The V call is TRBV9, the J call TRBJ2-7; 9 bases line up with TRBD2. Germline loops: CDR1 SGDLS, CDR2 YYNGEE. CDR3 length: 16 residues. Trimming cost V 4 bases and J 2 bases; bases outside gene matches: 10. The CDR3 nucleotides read TGTGCCAGCAGCAGCTCCTTTAGCGGGGGACCCTACGAGCAGTACTTC. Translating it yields CASSSSFSGGPYEQYF.

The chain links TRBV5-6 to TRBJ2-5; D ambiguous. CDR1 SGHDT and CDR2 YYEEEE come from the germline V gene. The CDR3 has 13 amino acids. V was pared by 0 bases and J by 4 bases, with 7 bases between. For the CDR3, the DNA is TGTGCCAGCAGCTTGGGACCCCCAGAGACCCAGTACTTC. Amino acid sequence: CASSLGPPETQYF.